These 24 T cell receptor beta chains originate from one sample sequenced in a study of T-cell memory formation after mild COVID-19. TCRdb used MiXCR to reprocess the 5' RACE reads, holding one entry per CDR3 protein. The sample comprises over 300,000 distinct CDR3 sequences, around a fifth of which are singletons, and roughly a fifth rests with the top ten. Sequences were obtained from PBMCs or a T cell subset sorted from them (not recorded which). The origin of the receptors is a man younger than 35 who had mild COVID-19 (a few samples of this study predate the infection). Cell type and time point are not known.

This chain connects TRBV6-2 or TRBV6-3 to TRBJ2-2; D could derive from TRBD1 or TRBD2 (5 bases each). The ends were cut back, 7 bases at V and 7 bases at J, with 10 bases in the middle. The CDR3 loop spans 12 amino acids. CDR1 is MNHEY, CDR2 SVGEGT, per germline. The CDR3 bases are TGTGCCAGCACCGGTGGGGGCGGGGAGCTGTTTTTT. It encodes CASTGGGGELFF.

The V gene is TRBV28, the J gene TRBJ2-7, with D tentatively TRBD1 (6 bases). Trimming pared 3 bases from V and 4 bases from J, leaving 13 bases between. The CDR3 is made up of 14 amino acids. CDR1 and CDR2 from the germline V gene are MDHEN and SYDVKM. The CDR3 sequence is CASSFGAGAYEQYV. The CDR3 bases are TGTGCCAGCAGTTTCGGGGCAGGGGCATACGAGCAGTACGTC.

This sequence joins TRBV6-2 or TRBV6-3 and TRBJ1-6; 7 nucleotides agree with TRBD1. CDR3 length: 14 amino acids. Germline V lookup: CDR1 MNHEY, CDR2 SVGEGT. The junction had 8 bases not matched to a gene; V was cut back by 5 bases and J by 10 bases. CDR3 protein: CASSPTGNESPLHF. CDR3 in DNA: TGTGCCAGCAGTCCGACAGGGAATGAATCACCCCTCCACTTT.

CDR3 residues: CASRSPGVVGYEQYF. In DNA form, the CDR3 reads TGTGCCAGCAGGAGCCCTGGGGTTGTAGGCTACGAGCAGTACTTC. This chain connects TRBV6-6 to TRBJ2-7; D not certain. Germline V CDR1 and CDR2: MNHNY, SVGAGI (reference sequence). V was trimmed by 6 bases and J by 3 bases, leaving 18 bases between them. This CDR3 has 15 residues.

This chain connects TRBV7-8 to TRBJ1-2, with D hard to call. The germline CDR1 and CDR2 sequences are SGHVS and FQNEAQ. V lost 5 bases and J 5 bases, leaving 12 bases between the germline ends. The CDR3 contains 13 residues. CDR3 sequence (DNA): TGTGCCAGCAGCCCGGGAGCCGAATATGGCTACACCTTC. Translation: CASSPGAEYGYTF. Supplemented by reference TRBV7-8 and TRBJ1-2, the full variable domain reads GAGVSQSPRYKVAKRGQDVALRCDPISGHVSLFWYQQALGQGPEFLTYFQNEAQLDKSGLPSDRFFAERPEGSVSTLKIQRTQQEDSAVYLCASSPGAEYGYTFGSGTRLTVV.

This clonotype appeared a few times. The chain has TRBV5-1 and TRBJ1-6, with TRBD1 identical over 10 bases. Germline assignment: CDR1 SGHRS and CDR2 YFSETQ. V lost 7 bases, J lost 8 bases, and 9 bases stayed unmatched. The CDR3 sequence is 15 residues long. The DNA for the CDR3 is TGCGCCAGCCGGACCGCCGGGACAGGGGATTCACCCCTCCACTTT. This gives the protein CASRTAGTGDSPLHF.

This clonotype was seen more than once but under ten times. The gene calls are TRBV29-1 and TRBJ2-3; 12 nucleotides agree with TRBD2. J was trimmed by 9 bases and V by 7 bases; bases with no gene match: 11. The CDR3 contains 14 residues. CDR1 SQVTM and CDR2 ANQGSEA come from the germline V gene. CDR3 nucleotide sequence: TGCAGCGGGGATCTAGCGGGGGGGAGCAGGACGCAGTATTTT. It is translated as CSGDLAGGSRTQYF.

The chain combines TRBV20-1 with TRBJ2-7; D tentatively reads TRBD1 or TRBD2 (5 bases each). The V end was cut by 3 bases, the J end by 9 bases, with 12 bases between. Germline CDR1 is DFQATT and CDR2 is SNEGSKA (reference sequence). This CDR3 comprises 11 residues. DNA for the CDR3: TGCAGTGCTAGGAGGGGATCCTGGCAGTACTTC. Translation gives CSARRGSWQYF.

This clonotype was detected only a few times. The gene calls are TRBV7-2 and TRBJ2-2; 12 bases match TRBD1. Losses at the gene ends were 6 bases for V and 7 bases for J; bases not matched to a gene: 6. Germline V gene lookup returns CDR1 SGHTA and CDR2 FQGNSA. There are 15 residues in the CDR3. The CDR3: CASRPGQGAFGELFF. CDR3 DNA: TGTGCCAGCAGACCGGGACAGGGGGCTTTCGGGGAGCTGTTTTTT. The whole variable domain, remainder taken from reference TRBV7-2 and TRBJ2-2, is GAGVSQSPSNKVTEKGKDVELRCDPISGHTALYWYRQSLGQGLEFLIYFQGNSAPDKSGLPSDRFSAERTGGSVSTLTIQRTQQEDSAVYLCASRPGQGAFGELFFGEGSRLTVL.

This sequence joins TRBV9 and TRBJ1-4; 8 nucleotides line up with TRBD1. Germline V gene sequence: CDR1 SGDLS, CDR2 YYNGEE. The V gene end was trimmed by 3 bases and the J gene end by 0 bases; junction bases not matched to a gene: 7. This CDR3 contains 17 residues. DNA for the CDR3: TGTGCCAGCAGCGAGGGCGGACAGGGAGCAACTAATGAAAAACTGTTTTTT. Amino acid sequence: CASSEGGQGATNEKLFF.

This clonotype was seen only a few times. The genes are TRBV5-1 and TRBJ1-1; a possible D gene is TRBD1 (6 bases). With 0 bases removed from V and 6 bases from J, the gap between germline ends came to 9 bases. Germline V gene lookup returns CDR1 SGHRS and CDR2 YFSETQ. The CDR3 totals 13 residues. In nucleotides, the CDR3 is TGCGCCAGCAGCTTGGCAGGGGCATCTGAAGCTTTCTTT. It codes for CASSLAGASEAFF.

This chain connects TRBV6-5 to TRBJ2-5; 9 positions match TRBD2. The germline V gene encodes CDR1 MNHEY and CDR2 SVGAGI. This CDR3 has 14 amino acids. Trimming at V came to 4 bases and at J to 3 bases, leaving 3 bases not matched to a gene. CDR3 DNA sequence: TGTGCCAGCAGTTTAAGACTAGCGGAAGAGACCCAGTACTTC. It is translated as CASSLRLAEETQYF.

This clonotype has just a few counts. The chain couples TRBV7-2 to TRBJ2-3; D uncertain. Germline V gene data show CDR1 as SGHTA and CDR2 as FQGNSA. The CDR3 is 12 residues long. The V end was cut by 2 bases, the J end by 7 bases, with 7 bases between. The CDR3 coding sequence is TGTGCCAGCAGCTTATTAGGCTATACGCAGTATTTT. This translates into CASSLLGYTQYF.

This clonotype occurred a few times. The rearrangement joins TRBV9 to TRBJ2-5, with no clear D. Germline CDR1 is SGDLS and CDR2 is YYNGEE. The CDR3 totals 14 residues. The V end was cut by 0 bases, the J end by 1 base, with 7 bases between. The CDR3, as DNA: TGTGCCAGCAGCGTAGGAGTGAGCCAAGAGACCCAGTACTTC. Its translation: CASSVGVSQETQYF. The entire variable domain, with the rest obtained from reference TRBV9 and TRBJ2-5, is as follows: DSGVTQTPKHLITATGQRVTLRCSPRSGDLSVYWYQQSLDQGLQFLIQYYNGEERAKGNILERFSAQQFPDLHSELNLSSLELGDSALYFCASSVGVSQETQYFGPGTRLLVL.

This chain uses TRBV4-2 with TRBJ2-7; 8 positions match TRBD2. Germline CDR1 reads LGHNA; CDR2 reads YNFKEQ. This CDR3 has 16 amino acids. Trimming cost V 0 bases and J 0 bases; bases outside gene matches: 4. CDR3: CASSQEGSGGSYEQYF. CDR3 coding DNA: TGTGCCAGCAGCCAAGAGGGCAGCGGGGGCTCCTACGAGCAGTACTTC.

The CDR3 loop reads CASSSSLRSMNTEAFF. For the CDR3, the DNA is TGTGCCAGCAGCTCCTCACTTAGGAGCATGAACACTGAAGCTTTCTTT. V and J are TRBV7-9 and TRBJ1-1, with D uncertain. V lost 4 bases and J lost 0, with 15 bases in between. CDR1 is SEHNR and CDR2 is FQNEAQ in the germline V gene (reference sequence). The CDR3 has 16 residues.

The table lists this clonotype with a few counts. The CDR3 loop reads CATSETQGSRGYTF. The CDR3 DNA follows: TGTGCCACCAGTGAAACACAGGGTTCGCGGGGCTACACCTTC. The chain recombines TRBV24-1 with TRBJ1-2; TRBD1 is a possible D gene (6 bases). Looked up from germline, CDR1 is KGHDR and CDR2 is SFDVKD. The CDR3 is made up of 14 amino acids. The V gene lost 4 bases and the J gene lost 8 bases, with 16 bases spanning the gap.

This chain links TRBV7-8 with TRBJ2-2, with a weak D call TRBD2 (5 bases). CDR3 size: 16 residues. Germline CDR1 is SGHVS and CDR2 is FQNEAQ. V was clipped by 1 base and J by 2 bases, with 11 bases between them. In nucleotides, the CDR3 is TGTGCCAGCAGCTTAGAGTCTGGGAGAAACACCGGGGAGCTGTTTTTT. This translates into CASSLESGRNTGELFF.

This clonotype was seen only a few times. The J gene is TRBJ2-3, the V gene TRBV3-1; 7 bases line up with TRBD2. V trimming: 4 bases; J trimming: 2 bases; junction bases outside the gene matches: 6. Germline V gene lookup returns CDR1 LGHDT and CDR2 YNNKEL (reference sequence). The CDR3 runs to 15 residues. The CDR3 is CASSRKRGYTDTQYF. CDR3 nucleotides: TGTGCCAGCAGCCGTAAGCGGGGATACACAGATACGCAGTATTTT.

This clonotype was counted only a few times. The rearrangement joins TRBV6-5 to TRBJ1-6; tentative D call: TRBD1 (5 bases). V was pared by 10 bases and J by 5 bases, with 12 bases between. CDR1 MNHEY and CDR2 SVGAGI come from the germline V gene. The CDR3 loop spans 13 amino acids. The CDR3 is CATRARDNSPLHF. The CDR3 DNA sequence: TGTGCCACCAGGGCAAGGGATAATTCACCCCTCCACTTT.

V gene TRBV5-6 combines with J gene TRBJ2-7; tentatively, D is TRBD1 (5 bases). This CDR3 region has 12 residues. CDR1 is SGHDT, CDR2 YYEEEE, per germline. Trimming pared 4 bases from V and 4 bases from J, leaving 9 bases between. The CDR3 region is CASSTGPYEQYV. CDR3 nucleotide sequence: TGTGCCAGCAGCACAGGACCTTACGAGCAGTACGTC.

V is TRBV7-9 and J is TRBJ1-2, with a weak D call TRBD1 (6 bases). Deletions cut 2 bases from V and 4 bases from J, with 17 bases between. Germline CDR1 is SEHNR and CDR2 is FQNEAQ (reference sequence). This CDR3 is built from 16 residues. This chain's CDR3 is CASSLLDRTRGYGYTF. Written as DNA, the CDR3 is TGTGCCAGCAGCTTACTAGACAGGACGAGGGGCTATGGCTACACCTTC.

CDR3: CASSYVREAEQYV. For the CDR3, the DNA is TGTGCCAGCAGTTACGTCCGGGAGGCCGAGCAGTACGTC. V usage is TRBV6-2 or TRBV6-3 and J usage is TRBJ2-7, with TRBD2 identical over 7 bases. The V segment lost 2 bases and the J segment 6 bases; nucleotides outside the gene matches: 4. In germline, CDR1 is MNHEY, CDR2 SVGEGT. This CDR3 has 13 amino acids.

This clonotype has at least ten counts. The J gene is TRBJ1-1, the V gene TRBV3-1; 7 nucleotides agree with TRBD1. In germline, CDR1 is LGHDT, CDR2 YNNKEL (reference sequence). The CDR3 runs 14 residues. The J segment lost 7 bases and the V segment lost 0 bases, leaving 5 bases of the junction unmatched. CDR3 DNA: TGTGCCAGCAGCCAAGACAGGGGGTGTTGTGAAGCTTTCTTT. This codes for CASSQDRGCCEAFF.